These T cell receptor beta chains were read from a single sample in a study of T cells in Graves' hyperthyroidism and ophthalmopathy. TCRdb re-derived calls from the multiplex PCR reads in MiXCR, one entry per CDR3 protein. The data hold about 360,000 distinct CDR3 sequences, with roughly 13% observed a single time. Sequenced: blood. These receptors were taken from a woman younger than 30 with Graves' hyperthyroidism. CDR3s include the opening cysteine and the closing phenylalanine or tryptophan. Each record gives: clone size, V gene, D gene, J gene, CDR3 length, CDR3 protein, CDR3 DNA. D genes are given only for firm matches. Some rows have no size entry. The others give once, few or many, or a class for an expanded clone.

few	TRBV19	.	TRBJ2-7	12	CASRDRESEQYF	TGTGCCAGTAGGGACCGTGAGTCCGAGCAGTACTTC
.	TRBV27	.	TRBJ1-6	13	CASSFGSYSPLHF	TGTGCCAGCAGTTTCGGAAGTTATTCACCCCTCCACTTT
many	TRBV6-2/TRBV6-3	TRBD2	TRBJ2-1	16	CASTLAGEQVRNEQFF	TGTGCCAGCACCTTAGCGGGAGAGCAGGTCAGGAATGAGCAGTTCTTC
few	TRBV6-7	TRBD2	TRBJ2-7	15	CASSRRTSGPYEQYF	TGTGCCAGCAGTCGCCGGACTAGCGGGCCCTACGAGCAGTACTTC
many	TRBV7-9	TRBD2	TRBJ2-3	17	CASSRPPSGGKGDTQYF	TGTGCCAGCAGCCGCCCCCCTAGCGGGGGGAAAGGAGATACGCAGTATTTT
many	TRBV7-2	TRBD1	TRBJ1-1	15	CASSHRDSSRGEAFF	TGTGCCAGCAGCCACCGGGACAGCTCCCGGGGTGAAGCTTTCTTT
.	TRBV6-5	TRBD1	TRBJ2-1	13	CASSYRDSNEQFF	TGTGCCAGCAGTTACCGGGACAGCAATGAGCAGTTCTTC
few	TRBV6-2/TRBV6-3	.	TRBJ2-7	15	CASSYDSAPPYEQYF	TGTGCCAGCAGTTACGACTCCGCCCCCCCTTACGAGCAGTACTTC
many	TRBV5-8	TRBD1	TRBJ2-5	15	CASSLGDRAQETQYF	TGTGCCAGCAGCTTGGGAGACAGGGCCCAAGAGACCCAGTACTTC
many	TRBV7-2	TRBD2	TRBJ2-1	15	CASSPMPSGTGEQFF	TGTGCCAGCAGCCCCATGCCTAGCGGTACGGGGGAGCAGTTCTTC
many	TRBV20-1	TRBD2	TRBJ2-1	14	CSARESGGANEQFF	TGCAGTGCTAGAGAGTCGGGAGGGGCCAATGAGCAGTTCTTC
.	TRBV9	TRBD1	TRBJ2-1	13	CASSPGQANEQFF	TGTGCCAGCAGCCCGGGACAGGCCAATGAGCAGTTCTTC
many	TRBV2	.	TRBJ2-3	14	CASSVGISTDTQYF	TGTGCCAGCAGTGTGGGGATAAGCACAGATACGCAGTATTTT
many	TRBV12-3/TRBV12-4	.	TRBJ1-1	15	CASTRQAIPNTEAFF	TGTGCCAGCACCCGACAGGCGATTCCGAACACTGAAGCTTTCTTT
.	TRBV9	TRBD2	TRBJ2-7	16	CASSVDPGLGTGEQYF	TGTGCCAGCAGCGTAGATCCGGGACTAGGAACGGGGGAGCAGTACTTC
.	TRBV9	.	TRBJ2-1	17	CASSVGRAQTADNEQFF	TGTGCCAGCAGCGTAGGCAGGGCCCAGACGGCGGACAATGAGCAGTTCTTC
few	TRBV19	.	TRBJ1-2	15	CASSINGVDTYGYTF	TGTGCCAGTAGTATAAATGGTGTTGACACCTATGGCTACACCTTC
many	TRBV6-1	.	TRBJ1-1	13	CASWFGGGTEAFF	TGTGCCAGCTGGTTCGGAGGTGGCACTGAAGCTTTCTTT
.	TRBV18	.	TRBJ2-1	15	CASSPPGLGGNEQFF	TGTGCCAGCTCACCACCGGGGTTAGGAGGCAATGAGCAGTTCTTC
many	TRBV10-3	.	TRBJ2-5	12	CAISDNQETQYF	TGTGCCATCAGTGATAATCAAGAGACCCAGTACTTC
few	TRBV27	TRBD2	TRBJ2-2	14	CARFGTSGSGELFF	TGTGCCAGATTCGGGACTAGCGGGAGTGGGGAGCTGTTTTTT
many	TRBV6-1	TRBD2	TRBJ2-7	14	CASRPGLDSYEQYF	TGTGCCAGCCGACCCGGACTAGACTCCTACGAGCAGTACTTC
.	TRBV2	.	TRBJ2-6	18	CTSSGVASSDSGANVLTF	TGTACCAGCAGTGGGGTGGCCAGCTCAGACTCTGGGGCCAACGTCCTGACTTTC
many	TRBV5-1	.	TRBJ2-7	16	CASSPSAGRNLYEQYF	TGCGCCAGCAGCCCTTCGGCGGGGCGGAATCTCTACGAGCAGTACTTC
many	TRBV5-6	.	TRBJ2-2	12	CASSQGDGELFF	TGTGCCAGCAGCCAAGGGGACGGGGAGCTGTTTTTT
many	TRBV7-9	.	TRBJ2-1	14	CASFRGEPYNEQFF	TGTGCCAGCTTTCGTGGGGAGCCCTACAATGAGCAGTTCTTC
many	TRBV5-1	.	TRBJ1-1	14	CASSQGTGNTEAFF	TGTGCCAGCAGCCAAGGGACGGGGAACACTGAAGCTTTCTTT
.	TRBV30	.	TRBJ1-6	13	CAYRADYNSPLHF	TGTGCCTACCGAGCAGATTATAATTCACCCCTCCACTTT
many	TRBV7-3	TRBD2	TRBJ2-1	16	CASSLGLAGFYNEQFF	TGTGCCAGCAGCCTAGGACTAGCGGGATTCTACAATGAGCAGTTCTTC
many	TRBV28	.	TRBJ1-1	15	CASSSFSDMNTEAFF	TGTGCCAGCAGTTCGTTCTCCGATATGAACACTGAAGCTTTCTTT
.	TRBV19	TRBD1	TRBJ1-5	16	CASSGPQGLSNQPQHF	TGTGCCAGTAGTGGTCCACAGGGGTTGAGCAATCAGCCCCAGCATTTT
many	TRBV7-3	.	TRBJ2-1	15	CASSKDGFSYNEQFF	TGTGCCAGCAGCAAGGACGGATTTTCCTACAATGAGCAGTTCTTC
many	TRBV7-2	TRBD2	TRBJ2-4	13	CATAREFQNIQYF	TGTGCCACTGCGCGGGAGTTTCAAAACATTCAGTACTTC
few	TRBV5-4	.	TRBJ2-2	15	CASSPTARNTGELFF	TGTGCCAGCAGCCCAACCGCTCGGAACACCGGGGAGCTGTTTTTT
many	TRBV7-9	TRBD1	TRBJ1-1	14	CASSPRTGKAEAFF	TGTGCCAGCAGCCCTCGGACAGGGAAGGCTGAAGCTTTCTTT
.	TRBV28	.	TRBJ1-1	17	CASSPLTARAVSTEALF	TGTGCCAGCAGTCCTTTAACCGCGCGGGCAGTGAGCACTGAAGCTCTCTTT
many	TRBV28	.	TRBJ2-3	13	CASSFRLTDTQYF	TGTGCCAGCAGTTTCCGACTCACAGATACGCAGTATTTT
.	TRBV6-2/TRBV6-3	.	TRBJ2-7	11	CASSALWEQYF	TGTGCCAGCAGCGCCCTCTGGGAGCAGTACTTC
many	TRBV15	TRBD2	TRBJ2-1	15	CATSSWTSGYNEQFF	TGTGCCACCAGCTCCTGGACTAGCGGGTACAATGAGCAGTTCTTC
many	TRBV12-3/TRBV12-4	.	TRBJ1-1	15	CASSRSWQGDTEAFF	TGTGCCAGCAGTAGGAGCTGGCAGGGTGACACTGAAGCTTTCTTT
.	TRBV27	.	TRBJ2-1	13	CASSLLWGEEQFF	TGTGCCAGCAGTTTACTTTGGGGGGAGGAGCAGTTCTTC
few	TRBV4-1	.	TRBJ1-4	20	CASSQVNLPPGTWVLEKLFF	TGCGCCAGCAGCCAAGTCAATCTGCCCCCCGGGACATGGGTTCTGGAAAAACTGTTTTTT
many	TRBV28	TRBD1	TRBJ1-5	15	CASSVPRTGRPPQHF	TGTGCCAGCAGTGTACCCCGGACAGGGAGGCCGCCCCAGCATTTT
many	TRBV7-2	.	TRBJ1-1	13	CASSLGEDAEAFF	TGTGCCAGCAGCTTAGGGGAAGACGCTGAAGCTTTCTTT
many	TRBV27	.	TRBJ2-3	15	CASSPRRTGTDTQYF	TGTGCCAGCAGTCCGCGACGGACAGGCACAGATACGCAGTATTTT
many	TRBV27	TRBD1	TRBJ2-1	14	CASSFGTVKNEQFF	TGTGCCAGCAGTTTCGGGACAGTAAAAAATGAGCAGTTCTTC
many	TRBV11-1	.	TRBJ2-5	15	CASSLEGVRQETQYF	TGTGCCAGCAGCCTCGAAGGGGTCAGGCAAGAGACCCAGTACTTC
once	TRBV4-2	TRBD2	TRBJ2-1	16	CASSLLGLEAYNEQFF	TGTGCCAGCAGCCTACTAGGACTAGAAGCTTACAATGAGCAGTTCTTC
many	TRBV7-2	TRBD2	TRBJ2-1	15	CASSLALAGADEQFF	TGTGCCAGCAGCTTAGCCCTAGCGGGGGCGGATGAGCAGTTCTTC
few	TRBV4-1	.	TRBJ2-3	14	CASSQDRTTDTQYF	TGCGCCAGCAGCCAAGACAGAACCACAGATACGCAGTATTTT
.	TRBV3-1	.	TRBJ1-2	12	CASSQDKRGYTF	TGTGCCAGCAGCCAAGATAAACGGGGCTACACCTTC
many	TRBV20-1	TRBD1	TRBJ1-6	14	CSAPRDRGNSPLHF	TGCAGTGCGCCAAGGGACAGGGGAAATTCACCCCTCCACTTT
many	TRBV20-1	TRBD1	TRBJ2-1	15	CSARFRQGASNEQFF	TGCAGTGCTAGATTCAGACAGGGGGCCTCGAATGAGCAGTTCTTC
few	TRBV20-1	.	TRBJ1-6	15	CSARDQRQNNSPLHF	TGCAGTGCTAGAGATCAAAGGCAGAATAATTCACCCCTCCACTTT
many	TRBV28	TRBD1	TRBJ2-7	16	CATESSRGTGFVEQYF	TGTGCCACCGAGTCCTCCCGCGGGACAGGGTTTGTCGAGCAGTACTTC
many	TRBV24-1	TRBD1	TRBJ1-5	16	CATAARTGESNQPQHF	TGTGCCACCGCCGCTCGGACAGGGGAGAGCAATCAGCCCCAGCATTTT
many	TRBV20-1	TRBD1	TRBJ1-2	13	CSAGQGKNYGYTF	TGCAGTGCGGGACAGGGGAAGAACTATGGCTACACCTTC
many	TRBV2	.	TRBJ1-2	14	CASSEFEGTYGYTF	TGTGCCAGCAGTGAATTCGAGGGGACCTATGGCTACACCTTC